This passage covers 32 T cell receptor beta chains from one sample sequenced in a study of PD-1 blockade in classical Hodgkin lymphoma. Sequenced by immunoSEQ multiplex PCR; TCRdb stores in-frame clones only, minus some. The sample has around 30,000 clones, roughly 89% seen once. Indicated time point: newly diagnosed, previously untreated cHL patient sample. Magnetic negative selection was used to purify CD4+ T cells from PBMCs that had been thawed. The specimen was CD4+ T cells from blood. The receptors were sampled from a human donor with classical Hodgkin lymphoma.

The chain is built from TRBV7-9 and TRBJ1-2; the match to TRBD1 covers 8 bases. The germline gives CDR1 SEHNR, CDR2 FQNEAQ (reference sequence). With V trimmed by 5 bases and J by 4 bases, 9 bases remained unmatched. The CDR3 sequence is 15 residues long. Written as DNA, the CDR3 is TGTGCCAGCAGCGCCTCAGGGGGCTCCGGCTATGGCTACACCTTC. Its translation is CASSASGGSGYGYTF.

The V call is TRBV27, the J call TRBJ2-5; unclear D gene. The germline V gene encodes CDR1 MNHEY and CDR2 SMNVEV (reference sequence). V gave up 3 bases and J gave up 6 bases, with 20 bases separating them. The CDR3 length is 16 residues. In DNA, the CDR3 is TGTGCCAGCAGTTTTAGCTCCAGTTTAGGCCGGCAGACCCAGTACTTC. Protein product: CASSFSSSLGRQTQYF.

The chain has TRBV6-1 and TRBJ1-1; D might be TRBD1 (5 bases). CDR3 length: 13 amino acids. V lost 6 bases, J lost 1 base, and 9 bases lay in between. The V gene's germline CDR1 is MNHNS and CDR2 SASEGT. CDR3 in DNA: TGTGCCAGCAGGGAGGGGAGGAACACTGAAGCTTTCTTT. Amino acids: CASREGRNTEAFF.

The sample holds one count of this clone. The V call is TRBV5-6, the J call TRBJ1-2; weak D call: TRBD1 (5 bases). The CDR3 length is 13 residues. Trimming took off 0 bases at V and 5 bases at J, with 8 bases between the two ends. Germline lookup yields CDR1 SGHDT and CDR2 YYEEEE. The CDR3 nucleotides are TGTGCCAGCAGCTTGGCCGGGGGTTATGGCTACACCTTC. Translated: CASSLAGGYGYTF.

This sequence joins TRBV4-1 and TRBJ2-1, with D possibly TRBD2 on 5 matching bases. CDR3 length: 15 residues. V was cut by 6 bases and J by 0 bases, with 12 bases left in between. Germline values: CDR1 MGHRA, CDR2 YSYEKL. CDR3 region: CASSRPAGSYNEQFF. DNA for the CDR3: TGCGCCAGCAGTCGACCCGCGGGCTCCTACAATGAGCAGTTCTTC.

V and J are TRBV13 and TRBJ2-1; 14 bases align to TRBD2. Per germline, CDR1 PRHDT and CDR2 FYEKMQ (reference sequence). This CDR3 comprises 16 residues. J gave up 6 bases and V 5 bases, and 6 bases lay outside the gene matches. CDR3 sequence (DNA): TGTGCCAGCAGCCTACCCGGGACTAGCGGGAGCAATGAGCAGTTCTTC. Translated: CASSLPGTSGSNEQFF. Together with reference TRBV13 and TRBJ2-1, the CDR3 gives the full variable domain: AAGVIQSPRHLIKEKRETATLKCYPIPRHDTVYWYQQGPGQDPQFLISFYEKMQSDKGSIPDRFSAQQFSDYHSELNMSSLELGDSALYFCASSLPGTSGSNEQFFGPGTRLTVL.

This sequence joins TRBV7-9 and TRBJ1-4, with TRBD1 as a possible D gene (5 bases). Germline CDR1 is SEHNR and CDR2 is FQNEAQ (reference sequence). V lost 0 bases and J 0 bases, leaving 14 bases between the germline ends. This CDR3 is built from 18 residues. In DNA form, the CDR3 reads TGTGCCAGCAGCTTAGCGCTCCTACAGGCTACAACTAATGAAAAACTGTTTTTT. Translating it yields CASSLALLQATTNEKLFF.

The chain has TRBV11-2 and TRBJ2-5; 9 positions agree with TRBD1. The CDR3 contains 15 residues. Germline V gene data show CDR1 as SGHAT and CDR2 as FQNNGV. V gave up 5 bases and J gave up 4 bases; unmatched junction bases: 8. The CDR3 DNA reads as TGTGCCAGCAGCCGGGACAGGGCGAGGGCAGAGACCCAGTACTTC. It is translated as CASSRDRARAETQYF.

V usage is TRBV6-5 and J usage is TRBJ1-5; 10 positions match TRBD1. Germline V gene data show CDR1 as MNHEY and CDR2 as SVGAGI. The CDR3 covers 14 residues. The V and J ends lost 11 bases and 4 bases, in that order; junction bases with no gene match: 8. CDR3 in DNA: TGTGCCGGCCGGACAGGGGGAATAAATCAGCCCCAGCATTTT. Translating it yields CAGRTGGINQPQHF.

The chain uses TRBV15 and TRBJ1-3; possible D gene TRBD1, 5 bases. Germline V gene lookup returns CDR1 LNHNV and CDR2 YYDKDF (reference sequence). The CDR3 spans 17 residues. Between the trimmed V and J ends, which lost 0 bases and 0 bases, there was a span of 12 bases. The CDR3 sequence is CATSRDTGLISGNTIYF. The CDR3 region has the DNA TGTGCCACCAGCAGAGATACGGGACTTATCTCTGGAAACACCATATATTTT.

The chain recombines TRBV4-3 with TRBJ2-3, with TRBD2 matching over 8 bases. Germline values: CDR1 LGHNA, CDR2 YSLEER. The trim removed 3 bases at V and 1 base at J, leaving 12 bases unmatched. This CDR3 contains 18 residues. This chain's CDR3 is CASSHGKRLAWGTDTQYF. In DNA form, the CDR3 reads TGCGCCAGCAGCCACGGGAAAAGACTAGCGTGGGGCACAGATACGCAGTATTTT.

The chain combines TRBV5-6 with TRBJ2-3; D remains ambiguous. This CDR3 is 14 amino acids long. Trimming left V 1 base short and J 7 bases short, with 13 bases between. Germline V gene data show CDR1 as SGHDT and CDR2 as YYEEEE. CDR3 protein: CASSLYRTENTQYF. Written as DNA, the CDR3 is TGTGCCAGCAGCTTGTATAGAACGGAAAATACGCAGTATTTT.

In this sample, this clone turned up once. The genes are TRBV10-3 and TRBJ1-1, with D maybe TRBD1 (5 bases). There are 13 residues in the CDR3. Germline CDR1 and CDR2: ENHRY and SYGVKD. V dropped 5 bases and J dropped 4 bases, with 11 bases sitting between them. CDR3 amino acids: CAISNPGATEAFF. The CDR3, as DNA: TGTGCCATCAGTAACCCCGGGGCCACTGAAGCTTTCTTT.

V is TRBV14 and J is TRBJ2-2; D is unclear. This CDR3 has 15 residues. The V gene's germline CDR1 is SGHDN and CDR2 FVKESK. Trimming cost V 0 bases and J 3 bases, with 8 bases left between them. The CDR3 region is CASSQDLRDTGELFF. The CDR3 nucleotides are TGTGCCAGCAGCCAAGATCTGCGAGACACCGGGGAGCTGTTTTTT.

The V and J genes are TRBV19 and TRBJ2-2; the D is unclear. Germline V gene lookup returns CDR1 LNHDA and CDR2 SQIVND (reference sequence). The CDR3 contains 15 residues. The V gene lost 7 bases and the J gene lost 0 bases, with 12 bases spanning the gap. The CDR3 nucleotides read TGTGCCAGTACCTACGGAGCACCGAACACCGGGGAGCTGTTTTTT. As protein: CASTYGAPNTGELFF.

The chain joins TRBV7-3 to TRBJ2-2; D gene uncertain. Germline CDR1 reads SGHTA; CDR2 reads FQGTGA. This CDR3 comprises 16 residues. The V end was cut by 5 bases, the J end by 5 bases, with 18 bases between. CDR3 DNA: TGTGCCAGCAGCCTAGAAAGGCCCGAGGTTACCGGGGAGCTGTTTTTT. Its protein is CASSLERPEVTGELFF.

This clone was observed a single time. The chain carries TRBV6-5 and TRBJ2-7; 7 bases match TRBD1. Losses at the gene ends were 4 bases for V and 0 bases for J; bases not matched to a gene: 3. The length of the CDR3 is 14 residues. The V gene's germline CDR1 is MNHEY and CDR2 SVGAGI. The CDR3 DNA reads TGTGCCAGCAGTTCCCGGACAGGCTCCTACGAGCAGTACTTC. Protein sequence: CASSSRTGSYEQYF.

The chain joins TRBV23-1 to TRBJ1-5, with TRBD1 as a possible D gene (6 bases). TRBV23-1 is an open reading frame, and its role is uncertain. This CDR3 contains 18 residues. V lost 2 bases and J 5 bases, leaving 22 bases between the germline ends. The CDR3 DNA reads TGCGCCAGCAGTCAAAGGGACAACCGAGTATGTGTCCATCAGCCCCAGCATTTT. Its protein product is CASSQRDNRVCVHQPQHF.

This chain joins TRBV4-2 and TRBJ2-1, with TRBD2 identical over 8 bases. The CDR3 runs 16 residues. V trimming: 2 bases; J trimming: 6 bases; junction bases outside the gene matches: 9. CDR1 is LGHNA, CDR2 YNFKEQ, per germline. The CDR3 loop is CASSQQGTRGRNEQFF. The CDR3 DNA is TGTGCCAGCAGCCAACAAGGGACTAGGGGTCGCAATGAGCAGTTCTTC.

The chain is built from TRBV7-8 and TRBJ2-1, with D possibly TRBD2 on 7 matching bases. The CDR3 extends over 14 amino acids. With 8 bases removed from V and 9 bases from J, the gap between germline ends came to 20 bases. CDR1 SGHVS and CDR2 FQNEAQ come from the germline V gene. Here the CDR3 reads CASQLSRGGAEQFF. The CDR3 DNA is TGTGCCAGCCAGCTTAGTAGGGGGGGCGCTGAGCAGTTCTTC.

This clone was found a few times. The chain combines TRBV11-2 with TRBJ1-4; D gene ambiguous. Trimming took off 0 bases at V and 7 bases at J, with 6 bases between the two ends. CDR1 and CDR2 (germline): SGHAT, FQNNGV. There are 13 residues in the CDR3. The CDR3 reads CASSLDRSEKLFF. The CDR3 DNA reads as TGTGCCAGCAGCTTAGACAGGTCTGAAAAACTGTTTTTT.

The chain is built from TRBV27 and TRBJ1-2; D perhaps matches TRBD1 (6 bases). Germline V gene lookup returns CDR1 MNHEY and CDR2 SMNVEV (reference sequence). V was shortened by 6 bases and J by 4 bases, with 24 bases between the two germline ends. The CDR3 is 17 residues long. The CDR3 sequence is CASSPRGGTGISYGYTF. CDR3 DNA: TGTGCCAGCAGCCCTAGGGGGGGAACAGGTATAAGCTATGGCTACACCTTC.

The chain recombines TRBV5-5 with TRBJ2-5; D is ambiguous. Germline values: CDR1 SGHKS, CDR2 YYEKEE (reference sequence). This CDR3 spans 13 amino acids. Between the trimmed V and J ends, which lost 0 bases and 4 bases, there was a span of 7 bases. This CDR3 reads CASSLEHLETQYF. CDR3 bases: TGTGCCAGCAGCTTGGAGCATCTAGAGACCCAGTACTTC.

The gene calls are TRBV2 and TRBJ2-5; weak D call: TRBD2 (5 bases). Germline lookup yields CDR1 SNHLY and CDR2 FYNNEI. The CDR3 sequence is 14 residues long. V lost 4 bases and J 0 bases, leaving 9 bases between the germline ends. The CDR3 nucleotides are TGTGCCAGCAGTGTAGCGAGGCACCAAGAGACCCAGTACTTC. It yields the protein CASSVARHQETQYF.

V usage is TRBV6-6 and J usage is TRBJ2-7, with D unresolved. CDR1 and CDR2 (germline): MNHNY, SVGAGI (reference sequence). CDR3 size: 14 residues. V dropped 4 bases and J dropped 0 bases, with 10 bases sitting between them. The CDR3 reads CASSSPGISYEQYF. In DNA form, the CDR3 reads TGTGCCAGCAGTTCCCCGGGCATCTCCTACGAGCAGTACTTC.

The chain couples TRBV11-2 to TRBJ2-2; D is uncertain. Germline V CDR1 and CDR2: SGHAT, FQNNGV. V was trimmed by 1 base and J by 6 bases, leaving 6 bases between them. This CDR3 comprises 13 residues. DNA of the CDR3: TGTGCCAGCAGCTTAGGAGGCTCCGGGGAGCTGTTTTTT. It codes for CASSLGGSGELFF.

The V call is TRBV7-3, the J call TRBJ2-2; D uncertain. V lost 0 bases and J 4 bases, leaving 9 bases between the germline ends. CDR1 and CDR2 (germline): SGHTA, FQGTGA. The CDR3 covers 15 residues. For the CDR3, the DNA is TGTGCCAGCAGCTTAACGAAGGCAGCCACCGGGGAGCTGTTTTTT. It yields the protein CASSLTKAATGELFF.

The chain links TRBV2 to TRBJ1-1; D might be TRBD1 (6 bases). V lost 4 bases and J 10 bases, leaving 16 bases between the germline ends. The CDR3 is made up of 13 amino acids. CDR1 and CDR2 from the germline V gene are SNHLY and FYNNEI. In DNA form, the CDR3 reads TGTGCCAGCAGTGGCCCCAGGGGCGAAGGAGCTTTCTTT. This translates into CASSGPRGEGAFF.

The rearrangement joins TRBV7-9 to TRBJ2-2; the D is unclear. Trimming shortened V by 5 bases and J by 4 bases, and 14 bases separated the two germline ends. The germline V gene has CDR1 SEHNR and CDR2 FQNEAQ (reference sequence). The CDR3 contains 15 residues. CDR3 nucleotides: TGTGCCAGCAGCCCAACGGGCTCACTCACCGGGGAGCTGTTTTTT. This encodes CASSPTGSLTGELFF.

V is TRBV5-1 and J is TRBJ2-7; D perhaps matches TRBD2 (7 bases). CDR1 is SGHRS and CDR2 is YFSETQ in the germline V gene. V dropped 5 bases and J dropped 9 bases, with 18 bases sitting between them. This CDR3 spans 13 amino acids. Written as DNA, the CDR3 is TGCGCCAGCAGTGAAGGGGGGGCTGTGGGGCAGTACTTC. Amino acids: CASSEGGAVGQYF. Filled out from reference TRBV5-1 and TRBJ2-7, the complete variable domain reads KAGVTQTPRYLIKTRGQQVTLSCSPISGHRSVSWYQQTPGQGLQFLFEYFSETQRNKGNFPGRFSGRQFSNSRSEMNVSTLELGDSALYLCASSEGGAVGQYFGPGTRLTVT.

V is TRBV2 and J is TRBJ2-7; 10 bases fit TRBD2. Germline V lookup: CDR1 SNHLY, CDR2 FYNNEI. With 1 base clipped from V and 4 bases from J, the junction kept 4 bases outside the gene matches. CDR3 length equals 15 residues. The chain's CDR3 is CASSEGSSGSYEQYF. The CDR3 DNA sequence: TGTGCCAGCAGTGAAGGGTCTAGCGGGAGTTACGAGCAGTACTTC. Drawing the rest from reference TRBV2 and TRBJ2-7, the complete variable domain is EPEVTQTPSHQVTQMGQEVILRCVPISNHLYFYWYRQILGQKVEFLVSFYNNEISEKSEIFDDQFSVERPDGSNFTLKIRSTKLEDSAMYFCASSEGSSGSYEQYFGPGTRLTVT.

The chain uses TRBV25-1 and TRBJ1-3; no firm D call. The CDR3 sequence is 11 residues long. V was pared by 8 bases and J by 5 bases, with 7 bases between. Looked up from germline, CDR1 is MGHDK and CDR2 is SYGVNS. CDR3 nucleotides: TGTGCCAGCCGAGATCGAAACACCATATATTTT. It codes for CASRDRNTIYF.